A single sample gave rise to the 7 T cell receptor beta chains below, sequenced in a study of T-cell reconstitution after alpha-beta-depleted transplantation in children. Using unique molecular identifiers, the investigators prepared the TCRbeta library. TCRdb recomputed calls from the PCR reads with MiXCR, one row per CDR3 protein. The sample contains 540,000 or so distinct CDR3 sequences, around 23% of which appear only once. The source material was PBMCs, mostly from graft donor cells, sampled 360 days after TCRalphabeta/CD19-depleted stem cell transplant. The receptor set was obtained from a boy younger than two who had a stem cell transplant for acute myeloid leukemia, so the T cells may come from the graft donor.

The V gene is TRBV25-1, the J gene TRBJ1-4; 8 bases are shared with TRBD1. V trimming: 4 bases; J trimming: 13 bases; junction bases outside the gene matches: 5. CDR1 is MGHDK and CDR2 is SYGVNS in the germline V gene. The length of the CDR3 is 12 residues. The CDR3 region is CASSVSGGGLFF. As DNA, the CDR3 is TGTGCCAGCAGTGTTTCAGGGGGCGGACTGTTTTTT.

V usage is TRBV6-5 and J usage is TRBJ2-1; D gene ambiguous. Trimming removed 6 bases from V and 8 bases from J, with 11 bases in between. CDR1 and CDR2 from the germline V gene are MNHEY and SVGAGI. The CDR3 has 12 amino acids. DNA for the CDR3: TGTGCCAGCAGCCCGGGTTCCGATGAGCAGTTCTTC. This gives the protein CASSPGSDEQFF.

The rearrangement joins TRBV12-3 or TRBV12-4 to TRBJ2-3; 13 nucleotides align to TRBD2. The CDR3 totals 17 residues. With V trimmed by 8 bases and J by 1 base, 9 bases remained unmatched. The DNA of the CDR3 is TGTGCCAGCGCGGCGGAAGGGACTAGCGGGGGCACAGATACGCAGTATTTT. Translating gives CASAAEGTSGGTDTQYF.

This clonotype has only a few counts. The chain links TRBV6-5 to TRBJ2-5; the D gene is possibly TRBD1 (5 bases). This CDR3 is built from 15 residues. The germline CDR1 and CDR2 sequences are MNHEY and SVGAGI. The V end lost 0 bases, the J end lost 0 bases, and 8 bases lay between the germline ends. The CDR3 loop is CASSYSDSYQETQYF. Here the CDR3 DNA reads TGTGCCAGCAGTTACTCTGACAGCTACCAAGAGACCCAGTACTTC.

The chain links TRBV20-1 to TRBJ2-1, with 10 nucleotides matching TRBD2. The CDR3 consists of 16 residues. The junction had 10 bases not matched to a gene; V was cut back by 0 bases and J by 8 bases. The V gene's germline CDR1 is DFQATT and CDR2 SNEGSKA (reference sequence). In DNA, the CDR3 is TGCAGTGCTAGAGACCCAAGCGGGGGGGCCGTATATGAGCAGTTCTTC. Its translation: CSARDPSGGAVYEQFF.

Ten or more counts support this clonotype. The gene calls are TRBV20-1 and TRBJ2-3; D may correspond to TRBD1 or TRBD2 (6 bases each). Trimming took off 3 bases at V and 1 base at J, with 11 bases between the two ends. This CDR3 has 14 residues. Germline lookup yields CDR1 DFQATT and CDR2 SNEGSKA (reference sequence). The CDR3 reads CSARGGQRTDTQYF. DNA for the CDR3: TGCAGTGCTAGGGGGGGACAACGCACAGATACGCAGTATTTT.

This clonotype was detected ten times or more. In nucleotides, the CDR3 is TGCGCCAGCAGCTCCGGGACTAGCGGGGGGCCGCAAGAGACCCAGTACTTC. Translation gives CASSSGTSGGPQETQYF. The V gene is TRBV10-2, the J gene TRBJ2-5; 15 nucleotides align to TRBD2. This CDR3 is 17 amino acids long. The germline V gene has CDR1 WSHSY and CDR2 SAAADI. Unmatched junction bases numbered 7, after V lost 6 bases and J lost 2 bases.